The 10 T cell receptor beta chains in this list originate from one sample, sequenced in a study of blood T cell repertoires in COVID-19. Some clones are missing from TCRdb's copy, which holds only in-frame ones; the method was immunoSEQ multiplex PCR. The sample consists of roughly 260,000 clones, 90% to 95% of them appearing once. The sequenced sample was PBMCs or T cells enriched from blood (not recorded which). All receptors derive from a woman between 18 and 29 years old who had recovered from COVID-19.

The chain employs TRBV29-1 and TRBJ1-1; 9 bases align to TRBD1. CDR3 size: 14 residues. Per the germline V gene, CDR1 is SQVTM and CDR2 is ANQGSEA. J was trimmed by 0 bases and V by 7 bases; bases with no gene match: 6. As DNA, the CDR3 is TGCAGCGCCACAGGGGGCGAGGTGAACACTGAAGCTTTCTTT. Amino acid sequence: CSATGGEVNTEAFF.

The CDR3 protein is CASSLGPSWTGASYEQYF. The CDR3 DNA follows: TGTGCCAGCAGCTTGGGCCCATCGTGGACAGGCGCCTCCTACGAGCAGTACTTC. The rearrangement joins TRBV5-4 to TRBJ2-7; TRBD1 matches at 7 bases. V shed 0 bases, J shed 0 bases, and the junction held 12 bases outside the gene matches. CDR1 SGHNT and CDR2 YYREEE come from the germline V gene (reference sequence). The CDR3 covers 18 residues.

The chain joins TRBV24-1 to TRBJ1-2, with 7 bases aligning to TRBD1. The V and J ends lost 5 bases and 3 bases, in that order; junction bases with no gene match: 14. The CDR3 loop spans 17 amino acids. Looked up from germline, CDR1 is KGHDR and CDR2 is SFDVKD. CDR3 sequence: CATSGTHTGTDYYGYTF. The CDR3 coding sequence is TGTGCCACCAGTGGCACCCACACCGGGACAGATTACTATGGCTACACCTTC.

This chain connects TRBV27 to TRBJ2-7, with a weak D call TRBD1 (5 bases). V lost 3 bases and J 3 bases, leaving 21 bases between the germline ends. This CDR3 comprises 17 residues. Germline values: CDR1 MNHEY, CDR2 SMNVEV (reference sequence). This CDR3 is CASSFLRPQGKSYEQYF. CDR3 in DNA: TGTGCCAGCAGTTTTCTTAGACCCCAGGGAAAAAGCTACGAGCAGTACTTC.

In DNA form, the CDR3 reads TGTGCCAGCTCACAACAGGACGGCCCACCATTCAATGAGCAGTTCTTC. Its protein product is CASSQQDGPPFNEQFF. The chain links TRBV18 to TRBJ2-1; a weak D match, TRBD1 (5 bases). Germline V lookup: CDR1 KGHSH, CDR2 LQKENI. Trimming cost V 4 bases and J 6 bases, with 19 bases left between them. CDR3 length: 16 residues.

The rearrangement joins TRBV27 to TRBJ1-3; D is uncertain. V lost 11 bases to trimming and J lost 15 bases, with 26 bases between them. The CDR3 is made up of 13 amino acids. The germline V gene encodes CDR1 MNHEY and CDR2 SMNVEV (reference sequence). CDR3 region: CAAADRPTGREYF. CDR3 coding DNA: TGTGCCGCCGCGGACCGGCCTACTGGGCGGGAATATTTT.

The chain links TRBV7-6 to TRBJ1-1; D is perhaps TRBD1 (5 bases). The germline V gene encodes CDR1 SGHVS and CDR2 FNYEAQ. There are 16 residues in the CDR3. Trimming shortened V by 2 bases and J by 5 bases, and 18 bases separated the two germline ends. In nucleotides, the CDR3 is TGTGCCAGCAGCTTATTAAATGGGGCCAGGGATACTGAAGCTTTCTTT. It translates to CASSLLNGARDTEAFF.

The J gene is TRBJ1-4, the V gene TRBV27, with D possibly TRBD1 on 5 matching bases. The germline CDR1 and CDR2 sequences are MNHEY and SMNVEV (reference sequence). The germline V and J ends were trimmed by 6 bases and 8 bases, with 16 bases remaining between them. The CDR3 length is 14 residues. The CDR3 loop is CASSWTQSGEKLFF. The CDR3 nucleotides are TGTGCCAGCAGCTGGACACAATCAGGCGAAAAACTGTTTTTT.

The chain recombines TRBV5-6 with TRBJ1-5; a possible D gene is TRBD1 (5 bases). Germline V gene lookup returns CDR1 SGHDT and CDR2 YYEEEE. The CDR3 runs to 14 residues. With 0 bases removed from V and 6 bases from J, the gap between germline ends came to 10 bases. The CDR3 sequence: CASSLGGPSQPQHF. Written as DNA, the CDR3 is TGTGCCAGCAGCTTGGGGGGCCCGAGTCAGCCCCAGCATTTT. The variable domain in full, with the rest retrieved from reference TRBV5-6 and TRBJ1-5, is DAGVTQSPTHLIKTRGQQVTLRCSPKSGHDTVSWYQQALGQGPQFIFQYYEEEERQRGNFPDRFSGHQFPNYSSELNVNALLLGDSALYLCASSLGGPSQPQHFGDGTRLSIL.

The rearrangement links TRBV21-1 to TRBJ2-7; TRBD1, the table's D call, lacks a check against the DNA. TRBV21-1 is a recognized pseudogene. The CDR3 has 20 residues. In DNA form, the CDR3 reads TGTGCCAGCAGCAAAAAAAAACCCGGGACAGGGGGCCTAGGGGTCTACGAGCAGTACTTC. It translates to CASSKKKPGTGGLGVYEQYF.